This TCR beta chain was observed in a study of blood T cell repertoires in COVID-19. The CDR3 spans 16 residues. Germline V lookup: CDR1 SGHRS, CDR2 YFSETQ. Germline trimming cut 4 bases from V and 3 bases from J; bases unmatched to any gene: 2. In the authors' methods: Amplification with reference gene primers provided the estimates of nucleated cell counts. Libraries were prepared by immunoSEQ multiplex PCR; TCRdb keeps only in-frame clonotypes and omits some of them. D and trimming come from the DNA, and the V and J calls and clone size come from that table. The sample holds about 68,000 clones, approximately 84% seen once.

Sequences were obtained from peripheral blood. The chain recombines TRBV5-1 with TRBJ2-6; 12 bases line up with TRBD1. The clonotype comes from a man in his forties or fifties with active COVID-19. In DNA form, the CDR3 reads TGCGCCAGCAGCCGGGACAGGGGGCGTGGGGCCAACGTCCTGACTTTC. Encoded protein: CASSRDRGRGANVLTF.